This T cell receptor (beta chain) was captured by sequencing in a study of blood T cell repertoires in COVID-19. Overall study: The United States, Italy and Spain were the sources of the acute and convalescent COVID-19 samples. PBMCs, B-cell-depleted T cells, or T cells provided the cDNA or gDNA that made up the material.

Per the authors' pipeline: Reference gene primer amplification gave nucleated cell count estimates. Clones were sequenced by immunoSEQ multiplex PCR, and TCRdb holds only the in-frame ones, with some missing. D and trimming were read from the DNA, whereas the V and J calls and clone size are those reported in that table. This sample yields 180,000 or so clones, of which 65% to 85% are seen a single time; 7.5% belongs to the top ten. The age range of participants was about 18 to 89 years, with residence in about two dozen US areas. What was sequenced was PBMCs or T cells enriched from blood (not recorded which). The source of this sequence is a man in his forties who had recovered from COVID-19.

CDR3 sequence reads: CASSLRRDTIYF. The CDR3 DNA is TGTGCCAGCAGCCTACGTCGAGACACCATATATTTT. This sequence joins TRBV5-6 and TRBJ1-3; D is undetermined. CDR3 length equals 12 residues. Germline V gene lookup returns CDR1 SGHDT and CDR2 YYEEEE. Trimming took 4 bases from V and 8 from J, leaving 10 bases between them.